A selection of T cell receptor beta chains follows, all from one sample in a study of Ad26.COV2.S vaccination and SARS-CoV-2 variants. The method was immunoSEQ multiplex PCR; TCRdb's version includes in-frame clones alone and lacks a portion of them. There are 320,000 or so clones in the sample; roughly nine tenths occur only once, and about 5% lies in the top ten. Sequences were derived from peripheral blood, sampled in a trial of Ad26.COV2.S vaccine versus placebo. Every receptor here comes from a person between 18 and 65 years old who received the Ad26.COV2.S COVID-19 vaccine or a placebo. Both conserved end residues are part of each CDR3. Each record gives: V gene, D gene, J gene, clone size, CDR3 DNA, CDR3 protein. A D gene is named only where the DNA matches it firmly. Size is omitted from some rows. Given values are once, few, many or a class for expanded clones.

v_gene: TRBV5-1
d_gene: TRBD1
j_gene: TRBJ1-2
abundance: NA
CDR3nt: TGCGCCAGCAGCTTGAAGACAGGGGACGGCTACACCTTC
CDR3aa: CASSLKTGDGYTF

v_gene: TRBV15
d_gene: NA
j_gene: TRBJ2-6
abundance: NA
CDR3nt: TGTGCCACCAGCAAGGGACCCGCGGATGGGGCCAACGTCCTGACTTTC
CDR3aa: CATSKGPADGANVLTF

v_gene: TRBV29-1
d_gene: TRBD2
j_gene: TRBJ2-1
abundance: NA
CDR3nt: TGCAGCGTTTCCACCGGGACTAGCGGACTATACAATGAGCAGTTCTTC
CDR3aa: CSVSTGTSGLYNEQFF

v_gene: TRBV6-5
d_gene: NA
j_gene: TRBJ1-1
abundance: few
CDR3nt: TGTGCCAGCAGTTTTGGACATGGAGGCACTGAAGCTTTCTTT
CDR3aa: CASSFGHGGTEAFF

v_gene: TRBV25-1
d_gene: TRBD1
j_gene: TRBJ1-1
abundance: NA
CDR3nt: TGTGCCAGCAGCCAAGGACAGGGGACTGAAGCTTTCTTT
CDR3aa: CASSQGQGTEAFF

v_gene: TRBV11-2
d_gene: TRBD2
j_gene: TRBJ2-5
abundance: NA
CDR3nt: TGTGCCAGCAGCTCCTTCGGAGCAGCGTGGGCAGGGAGGGGCGAGACCCAGTACTTC
CDR3aa: CASSSFGAAWAGRGETQYF

v_gene: TRBV6-5
d_gene: NA
j_gene: TRBJ2-2
abundance: NA
CDR3nt: TGTGCCGGTAACATGTTCGCGAACACCGGGGAGCTGTTTTTT
CDR3aa: CAGNMFANTGELFF

v_gene: TRBV11-2
d_gene: NA
j_gene: TRBJ2-3
abundance: NA
CDR3nt: TGTGCCAGCAGCTTAGTCTCCTGGGACGATACGCAGTATTTT
CDR3aa: CASSLVSWDDTQYF

v_gene: TRBV7-9
d_gene: NA
j_gene: TRBJ2-5
abundance: NA
CDR3nt: TGTGCCAGCAGCAACCCGAGTGGGTACCAAGAGACCCAGTACTTC
CDR3aa: CASSNPSGYQETQYF

v_gene: TRBV2
d_gene: NA
j_gene: TRBJ2-2
abundance: NA
CDR3nt: TGTGCCAGCAACCAGCGGGCTAACACCGGGGAGCTGTTTTTT
CDR3aa: CASNQRANTGELFF

v_gene: TRBV5-1
d_gene: TRBD2
j_gene: TRBJ2-1
abundance: NA
CDR3nt: TGCGCCAGCAGCTTGGGACTAGCGGATTCCTACAATGAGCAGTTCTTC
CDR3aa: CASSLGLADSYNEQFF

v_gene: TRBV4-3
d_gene: TRBD2
j_gene: TRBJ2-3
abundance: once
CDR3nt: TGCGCCAGCAGCCAAGAACCGCGGGGGATCGGCACAGATACGCAGTATTTT
CDR3aa: CASSQEPRGIGTDTQYF

v_gene: TRBV19
d_gene: NA
j_gene: TRBJ1-3
abundance: NA
CDR3nt: TGTGCCAGTAGCACCCTCTCGGGCTCTGGAAACACCATATATTTT
CDR3aa: CASSTLSGSGNTIYF

v_gene: TRBV6-5
d_gene: NA
j_gene: TRBJ1-1
abundance: NA
CDR3nt: TGTGCCAGCAGTTACGGCGTCATGAACACTGAAGCTTTCTTT
CDR3aa: CASSYGVMNTEAFF

v_gene: TRBV7-9
d_gene: NA
j_gene: TRBJ1-3
abundance: NA
CDR3nt: TGTGCCAGCAGCGCAATACCTGGAAACACCATATATTTT
CDR3aa: CASSAIPGNTIYF

v_gene: TRBV27
d_gene: TRBD1
j_gene: TRBJ1-5
abundance: once
CDR3nt: TGTGCCAGCAGTTTATTAGGACAGGAGGGGCCCCAGCATTTT
CDR3aa: CASSLLGQEGPQHF

v_gene: TRBV19
d_gene: NA
j_gene: TRBJ2-6
abundance: NA
CDR3nt: TGTGCCAGTAGGTTTTCTGGGGCCAACGTCCTGACTTTC
CDR3aa: CASRFSGANVLTF

v_gene: TRBV14
d_gene: NA
j_gene: TRBJ2-3
abundance: NA
CDR3nt: TGTGCCAGCAGAGGGTCCAGATCTAGCACAGATACGCAGTATTTT
CDR3aa: CASRGSRSSTDTQYF

v_gene: TRBV4-3
d_gene: TRBD2
j_gene: TRBJ2-7
abundance: NA
CDR3nt: TGCGCCAGCAGCCAAGATCGAGCGGGAAACTCCTACGAGCAGTACTTC
CDR3aa: CASSQDRAGNSYEQYF

v_gene: TRBV5-1
d_gene: TRBD1
j_gene: TRBJ1-1
abundance: NA
CDR3nt: TGCGCCAGCAGCTTGCTAACAGGGGGAGTAGGAACTGAAGCTTTCTTT
CDR3aa: CASSLLTGGVGTEAFF

v_gene: TRBV7-2
d_gene: NA
j_gene: TRBJ1-5
abundance: NA
CDR3nt: TGTGCCAGCAGCTTAGATCGGGATCAGCCCCAGCATTTT
CDR3aa: CASSLDRDQPQHF

v_gene: TRBV5-6
d_gene: TRBD2
j_gene: TRBJ2-7
abundance: NA
CDR3nt: TGTGCCAGCAACATGGGACTAGCGGGGGTCGAGCAGTACTTC
CDR3aa: CASNMGLAGVEQYF

v_gene: TRBV9
d_gene: NA
j_gene: TRBJ2-3
abundance: NA
CDR3nt: TGTGCCAGCAGCGTAGATTCGGGCACAGATACGCAGTATTTT
CDR3aa: CASSVDSGTDTQYF

v_gene: TRBV28
d_gene: NA
j_gene: TRBJ1-1
abundance: NA
CDR3nt: TGTGCCAGCTCGACGGACACTGAAGCTTTCTTT
CDR3aa: CASSTDTEAFF

v_gene: TRBV5-8
d_gene: NA
j_gene: TRBJ1-1
abundance: NA
CDR3nt: TGTGCCAGCAGCTCCGGGGGGGGAGACCGGCCAGCTTTCTTT
CDR3aa: CASSSGGGDRPAFF

v_gene: TRBV7-2
d_gene: NA
j_gene: TRBJ1-1
abundance: NA
CDR3nt: TGTGCCAGCAGCGTAAGGGGATACACTGAAGCTTTCTTT
CDR3aa: CASSVRGYTEAFF

v_gene: TRBV6-2/TRBV6-3
d_gene: TRBD2
j_gene: TRBJ2-1
abundance: NA
CDR3nt: TGTGCCAGCAGTTACATTATTTCCGGGACTAGCGGGGGGTACAATGAGCAGTTCTTC
CDR3aa: CASSYIISGTSGGYNEQFF

v_gene: TRBV15
d_gene: TRBD2
j_gene: TRBJ2-2
abundance: NA
CDR3nt: TGTGCCACCAGCAGAGATCGGGTAGCGGGAGCCCTCACCGGGGAGCTGTTTTTT
CDR3aa: CATSRDRVAGALTGELFF

v_gene: TRBV19
d_gene: TRBD1
j_gene: TRBJ1-1
abundance: few
CDR3nt: TGTGCCAGTAGCTCGGGACAGGTAAACACTGAAGCTTTCTTT
CDR3aa: CASSSGQVNTEAFF

v_gene: TRBV7-6
d_gene: NA
j_gene: TRBJ1-1
abundance: NA
CDR3nt: TGTGCCAGCAGCTTATCAGGGGCGGGTGAAGCTTTCTTT
CDR3aa: CASSLSGAGEAFF

v_gene: TRBV29-1
d_gene: TRBD1
j_gene: TRBJ1-1
abundance: NA
CDR3nt: TGCAGCGGTGAGACAGGGCAGGGCACTGAAGCTTTCTTT
CDR3aa: CSGETGQGTEAFF

v_gene: TRBV4-1
d_gene: NA
j_gene: TRBJ1-6
abundance: NA
CDR3nt: TGCGCCAGCAGCCAAGATGTGACAGGAGTTGGGAATTTAGGTTCACCCCTCCACTTT
CDR3aa: CASSQDVTGVGNLGSPLHF

v_gene: TRBV5-5
d_gene: NA
j_gene: TRBJ2-7
abundance: NA
CDR3nt: TGTGCCAGCAGCCGTCAAATTAAAGTTACCTACGAGCAGTACTTC
CDR3aa: CASSRQIKVTYEQYF

v_gene: TRBV6-5
d_gene: NA
j_gene: TRBJ1-4
abundance: NA
CDR3nt: TGTGCCAGCAGCTACGGGGGGGCAACTAATGAAAAACTGTTTTTT
CDR3aa: CASSYGGATNEKLFF

v_gene: TRBV4-3
d_gene: NA
j_gene: TRBJ1-3
abundance: NA
CDR3nt: TGCGCCAGCAGCCAAGACCGAGGGGCCCACTCTGGAAACACCATATATTTT
CDR3aa: CASSQDRGAHSGNTIYF

v_gene: TRBV10-3
d_gene: NA
j_gene: TRBJ1-5
abundance: NA
CDR3nt: TGTGCCATCAGCGAGGGCTTTACTCAGCCCCAGCATTTT
CDR3aa: CAISEGFTQPQHF

v_gene: TRBV7-9
d_gene: NA
j_gene: TRBJ2-2
abundance: few
CDR3nt: TGTGCCAGCAGCAACACGATTTTCCCTTGGGCGAGGGGGGTACGATCGGCCGGGGAGCTGTTTTTT
CDR3aa: CASSNTIFPWARGVRSAGELFF

v_gene: TRBV15
d_gene: NA
j_gene: TRBJ1-2
abundance: NA
CDR3nt: TGTGCCACCAGCCCGTCGAGTGGAGGCTACACCTTC
CDR3aa: CATSPSSGGYTF

v_gene: TRBV9
d_gene: NA
j_gene: TRBJ1-3
abundance: NA
CDR3nt: TGTGCCAGCAGCGTAGCGCCTAGAAACACCATATATTTT
CDR3aa: CASSVAPRNTIYF

v_gene: TRBV6-2/TRBV6-3
d_gene: NA
j_gene: TRBJ1-2
abundance: NA
CDR3nt: TGTGCCAGCAGTTACGGCTCCACGGTTGACTCCTATTATGGCTACACCTTC
CDR3aa: CASSYGSTVDSYYGYTF

v_gene: TRBV6-5
d_gene: NA
j_gene: TRBJ2-1
abundance: NA
CDR3nt: TGTGCCAGCAGGAGAACATTACAGGATGAGCAGTTCTTC
CDR3aa: CASRRTLQDEQFF

v_gene: TRBV6-2/TRBV6-3
d_gene: TRBD2
j_gene: TRBJ2-5
abundance: NA
CDR3nt: TGTGCCAGCAGCCGGCCGGGACTAGCGGGGGAGACCCAGTACTTC
CDR3aa: CASSRPGLAGETQYF

v_gene: TRBV10-1
d_gene: TRBD2
j_gene: TRBJ2-2
abundance: few
CDR3nt: TGCGCCAGCAGGCGGGGGTATGACACCGGGGAGCTGTTTTTT
CDR3aa: CASRRGYDTGELFF

v_gene: TRBV7-9
d_gene: NA
j_gene: TRBJ1-2
abundance: NA
CDR3nt: TGTGCCAGCAGCCCCGGGACTTACGGGTCGGTCGGCTATGGCTACACCTTC
CDR3aa: CASSPGTYGSVGYGYTF

v_gene: TRBV19
d_gene: NA
j_gene: TRBJ1-1
abundance: NA
CDR3nt: TGTGCCAGTAGAAAATCGGACAGTCGGAACACTGAAGCTTTCTTT
CDR3aa: CASRKSDSRNTEAFF

v_gene: TRBV18
d_gene: TRBD1
j_gene: TRBJ1-1
abundance: NA
CDR3nt: TGTGCCAGCTCACGCCCGGGACAGGGTGGGACTGAAGCTTTCTTT
CDR3aa: CASSRPGQGGTEAFF

v_gene: TRBV5-1
d_gene: NA
j_gene: TRBJ2-3
abundance: NA
CDR3nt: TGCGCCAGCAGACCCCAAGGGACTAGCACAGATACGCAGTATTTT
CDR3aa: CASRPQGTSTDTQYF

v_gene: TRBV7-6
d_gene: TRBD1
j_gene: TRBJ2-3
abundance: NA
CDR3nt: TGTGCCAGCAGCTTAGACAGGGGTGGCACAGATACGCAGTATTTT
CDR3aa: CASSLDRGGTDTQYF

v_gene: TRBV5-4
d_gene: TRBD2
j_gene: TRBJ2-7
abundance: once
CDR3nt: TGTGCCAGCAGCCCCACTAACGCGGGGGCCTACGAGCAGTACTTC
CDR3aa: CASSPTNAGAYEQYF

v_gene: TRBV15
d_gene: NA
j_gene: TRBJ1-3
abundance: NA
CDR3nt: TGTGCCACCAGCAGTGGAGCTAACTCTGGAAACACCATATATTTT
CDR3aa: CATSSGANSGNTIYF

v_gene: TRBV7-8
d_gene: NA
j_gene: TRBJ1-1
abundance: NA
CDR3nt: TGTGCCAGCCTCCCCGCGAGGGCAGGGAACACTGAAGCTTTCTTT
CDR3aa: CASLPARAGNTEAFF

v_gene: TRBV9
d_gene: NA
j_gene: TRBJ2-2
abundance: NA
CDR3nt: TGTGCCAGCAGCCCCCGAACGTCCATTCCCGGGGAGCTGTTTTTT
CDR3aa: CASSPRTSIPGELFF